A single sample gave rise to the 18 T cell receptor beta chains below, sequenced in a study of cytomegalovirus exposure and HLA in healthy donors. PCR involved 60 Vbeta and 13 Jbeta primers. The method was immunoSEQ multiplex PCR; TCRdb's version includes in-frame clones alone and lacks a portion of them. The sample lists roughly 120,000 clones; around 73% were seen once. The sequencing input was PBMCs. The source is a woman aged 40 to 49 in good health and CMV-seropositive.

The CDR3 is CASSEEGTGDNEQFF. CDR3 DNA sequence: TGTGCCAGCAGTGAAGAGGGGACAGGGGACAATGAGCAGTTCTTC. The chain combines TRBV2 with TRBJ2-1, with 10 bases matching TRBD1. From germline, CDR1 is SNHLY and CDR2 FYNNEI. The CDR3 spans 15 residues. V gave up 1 base and J gave up 5 bases; unmatched junction bases: 2. The full variable domain, its missing parts supplied by reference TRBV2 and TRBJ2-1, is EPEVTQTPSHQVTQMGQEVILRCVPISNHLYFYWYRQILGQKVEFLVSFYNNEISEKSEIFDDQFSVERPDGSNFTLKIRSTKLEDSAMYFCASSEEGTGDNEQFFGPGTRLTVL.

This clone was detected a few times. The chain couples TRBV5-1 to TRBJ2-5, with D possibly matching TRBD2 (5 bases). V lost 0 bases to trimming and J lost 1 base, with 16 bases between them. This CDR3 is 17 amino acids long. Germline values: CDR1 SGHRS, CDR2 YFSETQ. The CDR3 coding sequence is TGCGCCAGCAGCTTGGCCGCGGGCCAAACCTCCCAAGAGACCCAGTACTTC. The encoded protein is CASSLAAGQTSQETQYF.

V and J are TRBV9 and TRBJ1-6; D is perhaps TRBD1 (6 bases). With 0 bases removed from V and 8 bases from J, the gap between germline ends came to 9 bases. This CDR3 is built from 14 residues. Germline V gene sequence: CDR1 SGDLS, CDR2 YYNGEE. The CDR3 is CASSVGRGDSPLHF. The CDR3, as DNA: TGTGCCAGCAGCGTAGGCAGGGGAGATTCACCCCTCCACTTT.

V gene TRBV7-9 combines with J gene TRBJ2-1, with a weak D call TRBD1 (5 bases). Germline V gene sequence: CDR1 SEHNR, CDR2 FQNEAQ (reference sequence). Trimming cost V 1 base and J 5 bases, with 9 bases left between them. CDR3 length: 14 amino acids. CDR3 in amino acids: CASSLEGLHNEQFF. The CDR3 nucleotides read TGTGCCAGCAGCTTAGAGGGGTTGCACAATGAGCAGTTCTTC.

This clone was seen a handful of times. The V call is TRBV5-4, the J call TRBJ2-5, with D possibly being TRBD2 (6 bases). In germline, CDR1 is SGHNT, CDR2 YYREEE (reference sequence). This CDR3 has 13 amino acids. Trimming shortened V by 4 bases and J by 1 base, and 8 bases separated the two germline ends. CDR3 DNA: TGTGCCAGCAGCGGGGACTCCCAAGAGACCCAGTACTTC. This translates into CASSGDSQETQYF.

The V call is TRBV28, the J call TRBJ2-5, with D perhaps TRBD2 (5 bases). V was trimmed by 8 bases and J by 4 bases, leaving 11 bases between them. The germline gives CDR1 MDHEN, CDR2 SYDVKM. The CDR3 consists of 12 residues. The CDR3 region has the DNA TGTGCCAGCGGACTGCCCGCAGAGACCCAGTACTTC. It codes for CASGLPAETQYF.

The chain carries TRBV13 and TRBJ2-7; the D gene is possibly TRBD2 (5 bases). The germline V and J ends were trimmed by 1 base and 0 bases, with 7 bases remaining between them. The CDR3 spans 14 residues. Germline V CDR1 and CDR2: PRHDT, FYEKMQ (reference sequence). CDR3 region: CASSLVGSSYEQYF. CDR3 nucleotides: TGTGCCAGCAGCTTAGTTGGGAGCTCCTACGAGCAGTACTTC.

This sequence joins TRBV5-5 and TRBJ2-7; D is possibly TRBD1 (5 bases). Trimming removed 10 bases from V and 0 bases from J, with 14 bases in between. CDR1 is SGHKS and CDR2 is YYEKEE in the germline V gene (reference sequence). CDR3 size: 13 residues. CDR3 nucleotide sequence: TGTGCCTCGTCGACAGAAAGCTCCTACGAGCAGTACTTC. Its translation: CASSTESSYEQYF.

The chain links TRBV2 to TRBJ1-2, with 7 bases aligning to TRBD1. Germline loops: CDR1 SNHLY, CDR2 FYNNEI. V trimming: 4 bases; J trimming: 5 bases; junction bases outside the gene matches: 7. CDR3 length: 14 amino acids. The chain's CDR3 is CASSGQGTVYGYTF. The CDR3 DNA reads as TGTGCCAGCAGTGGGCAGGGGACAGTGTATGGCTACACCTTC.

The rearrangement links TRBV5-5 to TRBJ2-1; TRBD1 matches 12 bases. J was trimmed by 8 bases and V by 4 bases; bases with no gene match: 7. The CDR3 consists of 15 residues. CDR1 is SGHKS, CDR2 YYEKEE, per germline (reference sequence). Here the CDR3 DNA reads TGTGCCAGCAGCCGATGGGGGACAGGGGGCGATGAGCAGTTCTTC. Its protein product is CASSRWGTGGDEQFF.

The chain uses TRBV5-4 and TRBJ2-7, with D perhaps TRBD1 (5 bases). From germline, CDR1 is SGHNT and CDR2 YYREEE (reference sequence). V lost 5 bases and J lost 6, with 21 bases in between. This CDR3 spans 15 amino acids. CDR3 in DNA: TGTGCCAGCAGTCGTGAACAGGCCGTGAGATCCGAGCAGTACTTC. Translating it yields CASSREQAVRSEQYF. The full variable domain, completed using reference TRBV5-4 and TRBJ2-7, is ETGVTQSPTHLIKTRGQQVTLRCSSQSGHNTVSWYQQALGQGPQFIFQYYREEENGRGNFPPRFSGLQFPNYSSELNVNALELDDSALYLCASSREQAVRSEQYFGPGTRLTVT.

This chain uses TRBV2 with TRBJ1-1; D perhaps matches TRBD1 (6 bases). Trimming cost V 2 bases and J 7 bases, with 14 bases left between them. CDR1 and CDR2 (germline): SNHLY, FYNNEI. CDR3 size: 14 residues. Here the CDR3 reads CASSEIPQGLEAFF. The CDR3, as DNA: TGTGCCAGCAGTGAAATTCCACAGGGTCTTGAAGCTTTCTTT.

The chain is built from TRBV2 and TRBJ2-2, with D possibly being TRBD2 (5 bases). The germline gives CDR1 SNHLY, CDR2 FYNNEI. The V gene lost 3 bases and the J gene lost 6 bases, with 11 bases spanning the gap. The length of the CDR3 is 14 residues. CDR3 DNA sequence: TGTGCCAGCAGTGAGTTTATCGGGGCCGGGGAGCTGTTTTTT. Translation gives CASSEFIGAGELFF.

This chain links TRBV2 with TRBJ2-3; a weak D match, TRBD1 (6 bases). There are 15 residues in the CDR3. V was cut by 8 bases and J by 2 bases, with 17 bases left in between. Germline V lookup: CDR1 SNHLY, CDR2 FYNNEI. This chain's CDR3 is CASPPPDRSTDTQYF. For the CDR3, the DNA is TGTGCCAGCCCCCCTCCCGACAGGTCCACAGATACGCAGTATTTT.

The chain links TRBV28 to TRBJ2-3, with 8 bases lining up with TRBD1. Trimming removed 6 bases from V and 4 bases from J; junction bases left unmatched: 6. This CDR3 is built from 14 residues. From germline, CDR1 is MDHEN and CDR2 SYDVKM. CDR3 loop: CASSSGGRADTQYF. The CDR3 coding sequence is TGTGCCAGCAGCTCAGGGGGCAGGGCAGATACGCAGTATTTT.

V gene TRBV19 combines with J gene TRBJ2-4; TRBD1 might be the D (6 bases). V was cut by 1 base and J by 6 bases, with 13 bases left in between. CDR3 length: 15 amino acids. The germline V gene encodes CDR1 LNHDA and CDR2 SQIVND (reference sequence). CDR3 DNA: TGTGCCAGTAGTATAGTAGAGGGGGACCGAAACATTCAGTACTTC. Amino acid sequence: CASSIVEGDRNIQYF. Together with reference TRBV19 and TRBJ2-4, the CDR3 gives the full variable domain: DGGITQSPKYLFRKEGQNVTLSCEQNLNHDAMYWYRQDPGQGLRLIYYSQIVNDFQKGDIAEGYSVSREKKESFPLTVTSAQKNPTAFYLCASSIVEGDRNIQYFGAGTRLSVL.

The CDR3 protein is CASSSPYTDTQYF. In DNA, the CDR3 is TGTGCCAGCAGTTCGCCCTACACAGATACGCAGTATTTT. V gene TRBV27 combines with J gene TRBJ2-3; the D is unclear. The CDR3 has 13 residues. CDR1 is MNHEY and CDR2 is SMNVEV in the germline V gene (reference sequence). Trimming took 4 bases from V and 2 from J, leaving 7 bases between them.

This chain connects TRBV4-3 to TRBJ2-2, with 11 bases fitting TRBD2. Germline V CDR1 and CDR2: LGHNA, YSLEER. The CDR3 is 17 amino acids. Trimming removed 0 bases from V and 6 bases from J; junction bases left unmatched: 6. CDR3 loop: CASSQDSLAGGAGELFF. CDR3 in DNA: TGCGCCAGCAGCCAAGATTCCCTAGCGGGGGGAGCCGGGGAGCTGTTTTTT.